The clone carrying this T cell receptor beta chain was counted many times. Its antigen is not identified. The CDR3 loop spans 13 amino acids. Trimming removed 3 bases at V and 4 bases at J, with 7 bases between. From germline, CDR1 is ENHRY and CDR2 SYGVKD. These data belong to a study of T cell repertoires in cytomegalovirus infection. Study background: Public TCR beta signatures marked donors with CMV infection and the matching HLA. Findings and limits, study-wide: Of the TCR beta families, the public ones yielded a cumulative frequency that identified carriers of CMV plus the relevant HLA.

TCRdb passed the reads through MiXCR, listing each CDR3 protein once. The table records 600,000 to 800,000 distinct CDR3 sequences, roughly a quarter of them present only once. This sequence joins TRBV10-3 and TRBJ1-5; possibly TRBD1 for D (6 bases). Material: CD8+ T cells from PBMCs. The receptor comes from a human donor in good health (CMV status not recorded). Some clones in this sample may be carry-over from other donors' samples. The chain's CDR3 is CAISEGGNQPQHF. The CDR3 DNA reads TGTGCCATCAGTGAAGGGGGTAATCAGCCCCAGCATTTT.